Presented here are 4 T cell receptor beta chains from one specimen sequenced in a study of blood T cell repertoires in COVID-19. Clones were sequenced by immunoSEQ multiplex PCR, and TCRdb holds only the in-frame ones, with some missing. The repertoire holds 250,000 to 350,000 clones, around 87% seen once, with 7.8% in the top ten. Sample: peripheral blood. The receptors come from a woman aged 50 to 60 who had recovered from COVID-19.

This chain uses TRBV21-1 with TRBJ1-5. TRBV21-1 is given as a pseudogene. CDR3 length equals 12 residues. CDR3 bases: TGTGCCAGCAGCAGGCGGGGTCAGCCCCAGCATTTT. This gives the protein CASSRRGQPQHF.

V usage is TRBV28 and J usage is TRBJ2-2, with TRBD1 matching 7 bases. Germline V CDR1 and CDR2: MDHEN, SYDVKM. J lost 2 bases, V lost 5 bases, and 5 bases had no gene match. There are 15 residues in the CDR3. The CDR3 DNA is TGTGCCAGCAGTCAAGACAGGGTCAACACCGGGGAGCTGTTTTTT. It encodes CASSQDRVNTGELFF.

This clone was observed a single time. The chain recombines TRBV7-9 with TRBJ2-5, with 9 bases aligning to TRBD1. Looked up from germline, CDR1 is SEHNR and CDR2 is FQNEAQ (reference sequence). The junction had 6 bases not matched to a gene; V was cut back by 5 bases and J by 2 bases. This CDR3 has 15 amino acids. The CDR3 spells CASSRLGTGQETQYF. CDR3 in DNA: TGTGCCAGCAGCCGCTTAGGGACAGGGCAAGAGACCCAGTACTTC.

V and J are TRBV7-2 and TRBJ1-6, with 8 bases lining up with TRBD1. The CDR3 runs 16 residues. Germline CDR1 and CDR2: SGHTA and FQGNSA. The V and J ends lost 0 bases and 7 bases, in that order; junction bases with no gene match: 5. The DNA of the CDR3 is TGTGCCAGCAGCTTAGCCCCTCAGGGGGCCAATTCACCCCTCCACTTT. Residues: CASSLAPQGANSPLHF.